This T cell receptor (beta chain) came from a study of PD-L1 blockade in urothelial cancer. In the study overall: Blood was tested 3 weeks (second dose) and 6 weeks into treatment. There were a median of around 140,000 T cells in blood samples.

Only in-frame clones appear in the TCRdb table, and some are missing; sequencing was by immunoSEQ multiplex PCR. The table has roughly 67,000 clones, around 86% seen once. This clone was seen a handful of times. Time point of the sample: pretreatment peripheral blood. Each patient contributed between 1 and 8 total time points of blood mononuclear cells, pretreatment and during treatment. Germline V CDR1 and CDR2: SGHRS, YFSETQ. This CDR3 is 15 amino acids long. V was cut by 3 bases and J by 1 base, with 10 bases left in between. This receptor was obtained from a man in his fifties or sixties with urothelial cancer. This chain uses TRBV5-1 with TRBJ1-4, with D unclear. The sample was PBMCs, taken around atezolizumab (anti-PD-L1) treatment. The CDR3: CASSSTPGTNEKLFF. CDR3 DNA sequence: TGCGCCAGCAGCTCTACGCCGGGAACTAATGAAAAACTGTTTTTT.